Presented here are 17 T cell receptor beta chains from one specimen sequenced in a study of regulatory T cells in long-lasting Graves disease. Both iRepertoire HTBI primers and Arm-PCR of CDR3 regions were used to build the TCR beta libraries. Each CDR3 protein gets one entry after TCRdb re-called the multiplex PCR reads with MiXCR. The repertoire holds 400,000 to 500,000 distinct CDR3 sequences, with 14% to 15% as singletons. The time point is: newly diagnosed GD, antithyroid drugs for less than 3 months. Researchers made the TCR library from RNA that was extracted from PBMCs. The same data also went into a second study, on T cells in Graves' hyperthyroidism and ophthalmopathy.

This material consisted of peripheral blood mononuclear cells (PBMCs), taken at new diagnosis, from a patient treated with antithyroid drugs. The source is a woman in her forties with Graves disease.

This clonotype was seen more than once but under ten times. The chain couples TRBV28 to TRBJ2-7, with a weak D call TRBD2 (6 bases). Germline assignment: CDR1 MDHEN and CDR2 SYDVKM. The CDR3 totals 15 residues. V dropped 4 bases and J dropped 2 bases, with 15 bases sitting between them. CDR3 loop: CASSYPTSTTYEQYF. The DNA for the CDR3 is TGTGCCAGCAGTTACCCCACTAGCACCACCTACGAGCAGTACTTC.

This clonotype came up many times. The DNA of the CDR3 is TGTGCCAGCTCATCCTATGCCGGGACAGCCTACAATGAGCAGTTCTTC. It is translated as CASSSYAGTAYNEQFF. V usage is TRBV18 and J usage is TRBJ2-1; 7 positions match TRBD1. With V trimmed by 5 bases and J by 2 bases, 9 bases remained unmatched. The CDR3 totals 16 residues. CDR1 and CDR2 from the germline V gene are KGHSH and LQKENI.

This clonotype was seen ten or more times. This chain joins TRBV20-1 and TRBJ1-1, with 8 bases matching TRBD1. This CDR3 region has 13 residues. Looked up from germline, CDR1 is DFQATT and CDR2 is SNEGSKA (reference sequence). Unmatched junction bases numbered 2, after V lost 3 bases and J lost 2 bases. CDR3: CSARGQDNTEAFF. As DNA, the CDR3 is TGCAGTGCTAGGGGACAGGATAACACTGAAGCTTTCTTT.

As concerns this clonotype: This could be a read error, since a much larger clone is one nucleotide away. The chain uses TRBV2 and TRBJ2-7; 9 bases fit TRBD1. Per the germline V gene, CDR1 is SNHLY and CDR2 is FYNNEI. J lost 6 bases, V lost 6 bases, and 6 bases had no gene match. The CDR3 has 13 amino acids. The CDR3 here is CASRQGAASEQYF. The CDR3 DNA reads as TGTGCCAGCAGACAGGGGGCAGCGTCCGAGCAGTACTTC.

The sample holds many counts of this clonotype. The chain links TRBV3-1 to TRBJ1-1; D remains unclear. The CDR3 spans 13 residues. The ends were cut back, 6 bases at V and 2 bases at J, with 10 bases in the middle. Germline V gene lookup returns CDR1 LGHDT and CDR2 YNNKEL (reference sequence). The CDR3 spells CASRLTDNTEAFF. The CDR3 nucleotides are TGTGCCAGCAGGCTTACAGATAACACTGAAGCTTTCTTT. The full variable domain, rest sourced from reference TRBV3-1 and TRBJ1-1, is DTAVSQTPKYLVTQMGNDKSIKCEQNLGHDTMYWYKQDSKKFLKIMFSYNNKELIINETVPNRFSPKSPDKAHLNLHINSLELGDSAVYFCASRLTDNTEAFFGQGTRLTVV.

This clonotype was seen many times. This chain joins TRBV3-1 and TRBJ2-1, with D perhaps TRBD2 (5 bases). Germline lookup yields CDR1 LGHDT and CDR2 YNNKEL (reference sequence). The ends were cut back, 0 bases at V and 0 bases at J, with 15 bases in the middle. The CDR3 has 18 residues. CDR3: CASSQDHPQRSSYNEQFF. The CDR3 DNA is TGTGCCAGCAGCCAAGATCATCCCCAGCGGAGCTCCTACAATGAGCAGTTCTTC.

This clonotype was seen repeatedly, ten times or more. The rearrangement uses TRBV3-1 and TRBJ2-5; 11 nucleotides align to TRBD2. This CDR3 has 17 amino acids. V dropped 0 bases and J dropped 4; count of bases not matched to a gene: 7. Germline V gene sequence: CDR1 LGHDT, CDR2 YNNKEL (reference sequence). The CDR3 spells CASSQDPLAGGLETQYF. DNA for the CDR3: TGTGCCAGCAGCCAAGATCCCCTAGCGGGAGGACTAGAGACCCAGTACTTC.

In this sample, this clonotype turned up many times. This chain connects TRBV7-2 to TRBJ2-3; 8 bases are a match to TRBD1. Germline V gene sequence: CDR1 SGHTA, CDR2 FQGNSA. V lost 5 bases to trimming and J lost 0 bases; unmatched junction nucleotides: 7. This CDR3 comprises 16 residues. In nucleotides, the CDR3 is TGTGCCAGCAGCCAGGACAGGGTTTCTAGCACAGATACGCAGTATTTT. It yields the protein CASSQDRVSSTDTQYF.

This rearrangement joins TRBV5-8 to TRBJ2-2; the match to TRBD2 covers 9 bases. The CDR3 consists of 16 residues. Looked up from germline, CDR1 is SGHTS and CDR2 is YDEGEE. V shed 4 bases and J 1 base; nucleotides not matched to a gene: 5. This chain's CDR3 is CASSLPTSGNTGELFF. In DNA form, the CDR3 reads TGTGCCAGCAGCCTGCCGACTAGCGGGAACACCGGGGAGCTGTTTTTT.

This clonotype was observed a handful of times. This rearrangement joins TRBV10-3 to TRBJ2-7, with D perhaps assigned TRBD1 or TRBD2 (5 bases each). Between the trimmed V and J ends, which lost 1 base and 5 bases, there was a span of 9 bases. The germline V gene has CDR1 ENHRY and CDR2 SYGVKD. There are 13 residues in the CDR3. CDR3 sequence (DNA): TGTGCCATCAGTGAGTGGCAGGGAGACGAGCAGTACTTC. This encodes CAISEWQGDEQYF.

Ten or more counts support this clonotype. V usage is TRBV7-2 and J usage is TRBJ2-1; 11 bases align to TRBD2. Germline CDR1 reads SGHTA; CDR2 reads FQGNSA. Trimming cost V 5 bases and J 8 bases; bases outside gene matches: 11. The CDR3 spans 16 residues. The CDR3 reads CASSAFSGRAVDEQFF. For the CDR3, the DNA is TGTGCCAGCAGCGCGTTTAGCGGGAGGGCCGTAGATGAGCAGTTCTTC.

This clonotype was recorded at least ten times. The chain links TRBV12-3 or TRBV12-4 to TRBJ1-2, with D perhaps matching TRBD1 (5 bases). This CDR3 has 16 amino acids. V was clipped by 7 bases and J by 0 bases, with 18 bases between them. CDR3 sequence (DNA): TGTGCCAGCACCGGACGGGTGGCAGGGACTAACTATGGCTACACCTTC. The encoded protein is CASTGRVAGTNYGYTF.

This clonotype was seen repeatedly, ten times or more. CDR3 sequence reads: CASLTGGTEAFF. The CDR3 nucleotides are TGCGCCAGCCTCACTGGAGGCACTGAAGCTTTCTTT. The chain has TRBV10-2 and TRBJ1-1; D not resolved. V was shortened by 8 bases and J by 4 bases, with 11 bases between the two germline ends. Germline CDR1 and CDR2: WSHSY and SAAADI. CDR3 length equals 12 residues.

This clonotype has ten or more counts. CDR3 amino acids: CAWSVRGGDTQYF. The CDR3, as DNA: TGTGCCTGGAGTGTAAGGGGGGGAGATACGCAGTATTTT. The chain recombines TRBV30 with TRBJ2-3; maybe TRBD2 (7 bases). This CDR3 has 13 amino acids. Per germline, CDR1 GTSNPN and CDR2 SVGIG (reference sequence). The V gene lost 0 bases and the J gene lost 5 bases, with 9 bases spanning the gap.

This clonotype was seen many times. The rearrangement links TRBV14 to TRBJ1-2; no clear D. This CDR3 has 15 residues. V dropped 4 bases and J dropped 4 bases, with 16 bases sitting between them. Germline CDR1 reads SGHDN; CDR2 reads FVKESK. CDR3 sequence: CASSPYELGSYGYTF. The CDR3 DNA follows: TGTGCCAGCAGCCCATATGAATTAGGGTCCTATGGCTACACCTTC. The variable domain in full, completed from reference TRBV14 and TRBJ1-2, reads EAGVTQFPSHSVIEKGQTVTLRCDPISGHDNLYWYRRVMGKEIKFLLHFVKESKQDESGMPNNRFLAERTGGTYSTLKVQPAELEDSGVYFCASSPYELGSYGYTFGSGTRLTVV.

The CDR3 DNA sequence: TGCGCCAGCAGCTTGGTCCGGGGACAGGCCTACTTC. The encoded protein is CASSLVRGQAYF. V is TRBV5-1 and J is TRBJ2-7, with 8 nucleotides matching TRBD1. Germline V CDR1 and CDR2: SGHRS, YFSETQ. Trimming removed 0 bases from V and 13 bases from J; junction bases left unmatched: 6. The CDR3 contains 12 residues.

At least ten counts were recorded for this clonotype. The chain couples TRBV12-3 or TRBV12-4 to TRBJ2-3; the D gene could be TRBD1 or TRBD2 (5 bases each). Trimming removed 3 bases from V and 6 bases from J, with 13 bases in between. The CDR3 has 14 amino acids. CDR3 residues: CASSLDGWGDTQYF. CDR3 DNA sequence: TGTGCCAGCAGTTTGGACGGATGGGGGGATACGCAGTATTTT.